This TCR beta chain was recorded in a study of T cells in Graves' hyperthyroidism and ophthalmopathy. Study-wide findings and caveats: Ophthalmopathy stood apart from stable hyperthyroidism in a 13 V-J model.

Amplification of TCR beta CDR3 regions used RNA as the template. Initially, a first-round RT-PCR of the TCR CDR3 employed the HTBI primer set. Via MiXCR, TCRdb re-called the multiplex PCR reads, giving one row per CDR3 protein. The repertoire includes just over 550,000 distinct CDR3 sequences, about half of them detected once, and just under 8.5% sits in the top ten. Note on this clonotype: What it recognizes is unknown.

The CDR3 is 12 amino acids. Germline V CDR1 and CDR2: SQVTM, ANQGSEA. The V gene end was trimmed by 3 bases and the J gene end by 4 bases; junction bases not matched to a gene: 2. An absence of ophthalmopathy progression within 18 months meant stable Graves' hyperthyroidism. Newly diagnosed hyperthyroidism, duration under 2 months, in patients aged 18 to 65. Each diagnosis was grounded in clinical symptoms, serum thyroxine and TRAb, thyroid ultrasound, and orbital computed tomography. Sequenced sample: peripheral blood or thyroid tissue (not recorded which). This receptor was obtained from a woman aged 18-29 years with Graves' hyperthyroidism. V is TRBV29-1 and J is TRBJ2-7; 8 bases are shared with TRBD2. This chain's CDR3 is CSVDSGSYEQYF. The CDR3, as DNA: TGCAGCGTTGACAGCGGGAGTTACGAGCAGTACTTC.